These 24 T cell receptor beta chains originate from one sample sequenced in a study of cytomegalovirus exposure and HLA in healthy donors. 13 Jbeta primers and 60 Vbeta primers were used for the PCR. Method: immunoSEQ multiplex PCR; TCRdb's copy keeps in-frame clones and lacks some. Of around 200,000 clones listed, approximately 80% are singletons. The specimen was PBMCs. These receptors were taken from a boy between 5 and 17 years old in good health and CMV-seronegative.

This rearrangement joins TRBV10-3 to TRBJ2-2, with 9 positions matching TRBD2. Germline V gene sequence: CDR1 ENHRY, CDR2 SYGVKD. J lost 5 bases, V lost 4 bases, and 5 bases had no gene match. The CDR3 spans 15 residues. This chain's CDR3 is CAISVALAGTGELFF. Here the CDR3 DNA reads TGTGCCATCAGTGTGGCTCTAGCGGGGACCGGGGAGCTGTTTTTT.

This sequence joins TRBV27 and TRBJ2-3; 8 nucleotides agree with TRBD1. Germline trimming cut 8 bases from V and 1 base from J; bases unmatched to any gene: 11. Germline-derived CDR1 and CDR2 are MNHEY and SMNVEV (reference sequence). This CDR3 spans 16 amino acids. CDR3 nucleotides: TGTGCCAGCCGACCTTGGGACAGGCTACGCACAGATACGCAGTATTTT. The encoded protein is CASRPWDRLRTDTQYF.

This clone occurred a few times. The chain couples TRBV9 to TRBJ2-1, with TRBD2 as a possible D gene (6 bases). The CDR3 totals 15 residues. CDR1 is SGDLS, CDR2 YYNGEE, per germline. Trimming took off 0 bases at V and 3 bases at J, with 10 bases between the two ends. This chain's CDR3 is CASSVGPSDYNEQFF. In DNA form, the CDR3 reads TGTGCCAGCAGCGTAGGTCCTAGCGACTACAATGAGCAGTTCTTC. The whole variable domain, remainder taken from reference TRBV9 and TRBJ2-1, is DSGVTQTPKHLITATGQRVTLRCSPRSGDLSVYWYQQSLDQGLQFLIQYYNGEERAKGNILERFSAQQFPDLHSELNLSSLELGDSALYFCASSVGPSDYNEQFFGPGTRLTVL.

The chain has TRBV4-3 and TRBJ1-4; weak D call: TRBD1 (5 bases). The germline gives CDR1 LGHNA, CDR2 YSLEER. V lost 2 bases and J 5 bases, leaving 15 bases between the germline ends. The CDR3 sequence is 16 residues long. The CDR3 region is CASSQNPRTNNEKLFF. CDR3 nucleotide sequence: TGCGCCAGCAGCCAAAACCCGAGGACAAACAATGAAAAACTGTTTTTT.

The chain combines TRBV7-6 with TRBJ2-7; possibly TRBD1 for D (6 bases). CDR3 length: 15 amino acids. CDR1 SGHVS and CDR2 FNYEAQ come from the germline V gene. The V gene lost 0 bases and the J gene lost 2 bases, with 11 bases spanning the gap. CDR3 residues: CASSLAAGAPYEQYF. The CDR3 nucleotides read TGTGCCAGCAGCTTAGCGGCAGGGGCACCCTACGAGCAGTACTTC.

The chain is built from TRBV29-1 and TRBJ1-5; D gene uncertain. From germline, CDR1 is SQVTM and CDR2 ANQGSEA. This CDR3 comprises 12 residues. Trimming took 4 bases from V and 4 from J, leaving 8 bases between them. The CDR3 DNA is TGCAGCGTTGGTTCGCAGAATCAGCCCCAGCATTTT. Translated, it gives CSVGSQNQPQHF.

This clone was counted once. This chain joins TRBV5-4 and TRBJ2-1, with D maybe TRBD2 (6 bases). The ends were cut back, 4 bases at V and 5 bases at J, with 19 bases in the middle. The CDR3 length is 16 residues. Germline V gene lookup returns CDR1 SGHNT and CDR2 YYREEE (reference sequence). CDR3 in DNA: TGTGCCAGCAGCCCCTCGGGGACTCATAAAAACAATGAGCAGTTCTTC. The encoded protein is CASSPSGTHKNNEQFF.

The rearrangement joins TRBV2 to TRBJ1-1; D gene ambiguous. CDR1 SNHLY and CDR2 FYNNEI come from the germline V gene. CDR3 size: 14 residues. V lost 6 bases, J lost 0 bases, and 11 bases lay in between. CDR3 in amino acids: CASRADGMNTEAFF. CDR3 sequence (DNA): TGTGCCAGCAGAGCGGACGGGATGAACACTGAAGCTTTCTTT.

This rearrangement joins TRBV6-1 to TRBJ2-1; TRBD2 matches 14 bases. Trimming took 4 bases from V and 6 from J; bases not matched to a gene: 2. Germline V CDR1 and CDR2: MNHNS, SASEGT. The CDR3 spans 15 residues. The CDR3 region is CASSGGTSGSNEQFF. Written as DNA, the CDR3 is TGTGCCAGCAGTGGTGGGACTAGCGGGAGCAATGAGCAGTTCTTC.

V usage is TRBV5-4 and J usage is TRBJ2-7, with a weak D call TRBD1 (6 bases). V lost 0 bases to trimming and J lost 1 base, with 11 bases between them. This CDR3 region has 15 residues. Germline V gene data show CDR1 as SGHNT and CDR2 as YYREEE (reference sequence). CDR3 sequence: CASSLATQGSYEQYF. The DNA for the CDR3 is TGTGCCAGCAGCTTGGCCACACAGGGATCCTACGAGCAGTACTTC.

In its sample, this clone was seen a few times. The rearrangement uses TRBV21-1 and TRBJ1-5; the D call TRBD1 from the table was never checked on the DNA. TRBV21-1 is deemed a pseudogene. CDR3 length equals 16 residues. CDR3: CASSKVDSHSNQPQHF. The CDR3 coding sequence is TGTGCCAGCAGCAAAGTGGACAGCCATAGCAATCAGCCCCAGCATTTT.

This chain links TRBV5-1 with TRBJ2-3, with 7 bases that match TRBD2. V gave up 0 bases and J gave up 4 bases; unmatched junction bases: 8. The CDR3 covers 16 residues. Germline V gene data show CDR1 as SGHRS and CDR2 as YFSETQ. The CDR3 bases are TGCGCCAGCAGCTTGGCGGGCGGGAGACAAGCAGATACGCAGTATTTT. Translation gives CASSLAGGRQADTQYF.

This clone was counted between two and nine times. V is TRBV2 and J is TRBJ1-2, with unresolved D. The germline V and J ends were trimmed by 6 bases and 4 bases, with 15 bases remaining between them. The V gene's germline CDR1 is SNHLY and CDR2 FYNNEI. CDR3 length: 14 residues. The CDR3 region is CASSPRPPGYGYTF. CDR3 in DNA: TGTGCCAGCAGCCCCCGCCCCCCGGGCTATGGCTACACCTTC.

The chain has TRBV19 and TRBJ2-1, with D tentatively TRBD2 (6 bases). Per germline, CDR1 LNHDA and CDR2 SQIVND (reference sequence). Trimming left V 9 bases short and J 4 bases short, with 16 bases between. This CDR3 has 14 residues. The CDR3 here is CASAREGTYNEQFF. In nucleotides, the CDR3 is TGTGCCAGCGCGCGAGAGGGGACTTACAATGAGCAGTTCTTC.

The chain is built from TRBV7-8 and TRBJ1-1; D may be TRBD1 (5 bases). Germline loops: CDR1 SGHVS, CDR2 FQNEAQ. This CDR3 has 13 amino acids. The V end was cut by 5 bases, the J end by 1 base, with 8 bases between. In DNA, the CDR3 is TGTGCCAGCAGCCAAGACAGGAACACTGAAGCTTTCTTT. Amino acid sequence: CASSQDRNTEAFF.

The chain couples TRBV4-1 to TRBJ1-1, with D perhaps matching TRBD1 (5 bases). V was pared by 1 base and J by 6 bases, with 12 bases between. The CDR3 has 14 amino acids. CDR1 is MGHRA, CDR2 YSYEKL, per germline. The CDR3: CASSQGGVMPEAFF. The DNA of the CDR3 is TGCGCCAGCAGCCAAGGGGGCGTTATGCCTGAAGCTTTCTTT.

This rearrangement joins TRBV6-4 to TRBJ2-6; D is perhaps TRBD1 (5 bases). The CDR3 has 16 residues. The V gene's germline CDR1 is MRHNA and CDR2 SNTAGT. With 0 bases removed from V and 0 bases from J, the gap between germline ends came to 6 bases. The CDR3 nucleotides read TGTGCCAGCAGTGACTCCGACAGCTCTGGGGCCAACGTCCTGACTTTC. This sequence encodes CASSDSDSSGANVLTF.

This rearrangement joins TRBV25-1 to TRBJ2-3; possibly TRBD1 for D (6 bases). The germline gives CDR1 MGHDK, CDR2 SYGVNS. V lost 5 bases and J 3 bases, leaving 12 bases between the germline ends. CDR3 length: 14 residues. The DNA for the CDR3 is TGTGCCAGCAGTCGCCCAGGGGCGACAGATACGCAGTATTTT. Translated: CASSRPGATDTQYF. The variable domain in full, completed from reference TRBV25-1 and TRBJ2-3, reads EADIYQTPRYLVIGTGKKITLECSQTMGHDKMYWYQQDPGMELHLIHYSYGVNSTEKGDLSSESTVSRIRTEHFPLTLESARPSHTSQYLCASSRPGATDTQYFGPGTRLTVL.

This clone was detected only a few times. The CDR3 reads CASGTGGVFSYEQYF. CDR3 bases: TGTGCCAGTGGGACAGGGGGCGTCTTCTCCTACGAGCAGTACTTC. The chain uses TRBV27 and TRBJ2-7, with 12 positions matching TRBD1. CDR3 size: 15 residues. Germline-derived CDR1 and CDR2 are MNHEY and SMNVEV (reference sequence). J gave up 0 bases and V 9 bases, and 6 bases lay outside the gene matches.

This CDR3 is CASGLGGANTEAFF. CDR3 nucleotide sequence: TGTGCTAGTGGTTTAGGGGGGGCGAACACTGAAGCTTTCTTT. V gene TRBV12-5 combines with J gene TRBJ1-1; possible D gene TRBD1, 6 bases. The germline gives CDR1 LGHNT, CDR2 FRNRAP. CDR3 length: 14 residues. V lost 3 bases and J 1 base, leaving 9 bases between the germline ends.

The gene calls are TRBV15 and TRBJ2-1, with 8 bases that match TRBD2. Trimming took 5 bases from V and 5 from J; bases not matched to a gene: 8. The CDR3 covers 15 residues. Germline CDR1 reads LNHNV; CDR2 reads YYDKDF (reference sequence). The CDR3, as DNA: TGTGCCACCAGCCCGGGACTAGTGCAGGACAATGAGCAGTTCTTC. Protein product: CATSPGLVQDNEQFF.

The chain couples TRBV30 to TRBJ2-7; the match to TRBD1 covers 8 bases. Germline lookup yields CDR1 GTSNPN and CDR2 SVGIG (reference sequence). After removal of 7 bases from V and 2 bases from J, the junction contained 1 base not matched to a gene. The CDR3 runs to 11 residues. CDR3 nucleotides: TGTGCCTCGGGACAGGCCTACGAGCAGTACTTC. Amino acids: CASGQAYEQYF. The full variable domain, in which reference TRBV30 and TRBJ2-7 provide the parts outside the CDR3, is SQTIHQWPATLVQPVGSPLSLECTVEGTSNPNLYWYRQAAGRGLQLLFYSVGIGQISSEVPQNLSASRPQDRQFILSSKKLLLSDSGFYLCASGQAYEQYFGPGTRLTVT.

The V call is TRBV7-9, the J call TRBJ2-7; D gene unclear. Trimming left V 0 bases short and J 2 bases short, with 14 bases between. Germline V gene sequence: CDR1 SEHNR, CDR2 FQNEAQ (reference sequence). The CDR3 has 16 residues. The CDR3 protein is CASSLAGAESTYEQYF. CDR3 bases: TGTGCCAGCAGCTTAGCGGGCGCCGAATCTACCTACGAGCAGTACTTC.

The chain uses TRBV6-5 and TRBJ1-6; 7 bases agree with TRBD1. The CDR3 has 14 residues. Per the germline V gene, CDR1 is MNHEY and CDR2 is SVGAGI. The ends lost 4 bases at V and 8 bases at J; junction bases unmatched: 5. In DNA, the CDR3 is TGTGCCAGCAGTTTTACAGGGGCCGATTCACCCCTCCACTTT. This encodes CASSFTGADSPLHF.